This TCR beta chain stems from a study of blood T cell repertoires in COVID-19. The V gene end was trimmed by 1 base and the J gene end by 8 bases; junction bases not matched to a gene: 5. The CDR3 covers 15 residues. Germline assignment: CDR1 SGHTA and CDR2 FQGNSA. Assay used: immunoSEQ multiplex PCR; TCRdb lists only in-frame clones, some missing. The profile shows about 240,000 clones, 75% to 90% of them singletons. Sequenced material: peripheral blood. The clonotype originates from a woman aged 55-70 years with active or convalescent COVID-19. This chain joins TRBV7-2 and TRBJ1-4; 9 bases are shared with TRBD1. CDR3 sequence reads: CASSLGGQGGEKLFF. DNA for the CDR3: TGTGCCAGCAGCTTAGGGGGACAGGGAGGGGAAAAACTGTTTTTT.